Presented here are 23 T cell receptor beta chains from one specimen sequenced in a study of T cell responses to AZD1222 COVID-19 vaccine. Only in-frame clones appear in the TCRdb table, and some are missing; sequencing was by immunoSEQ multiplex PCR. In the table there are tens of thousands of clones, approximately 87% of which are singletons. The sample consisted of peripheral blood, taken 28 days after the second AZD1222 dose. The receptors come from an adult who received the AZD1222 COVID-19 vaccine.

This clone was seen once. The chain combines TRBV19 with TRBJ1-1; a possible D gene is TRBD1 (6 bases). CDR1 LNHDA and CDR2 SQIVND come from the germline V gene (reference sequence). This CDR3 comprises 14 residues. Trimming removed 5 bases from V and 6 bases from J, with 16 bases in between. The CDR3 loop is CASSPLRGAAEAFF. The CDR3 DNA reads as TGTGCCAGTAGTCCCCTGCGGGGGGCAGCTGAAGCTTTCTTT.

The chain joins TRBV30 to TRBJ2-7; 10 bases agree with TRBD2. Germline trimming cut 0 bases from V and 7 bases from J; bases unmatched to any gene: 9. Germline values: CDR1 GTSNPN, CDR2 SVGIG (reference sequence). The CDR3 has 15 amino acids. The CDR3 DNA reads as TGTGCCTGGAGTGTACAAAGCGGGGGGGCTAGAGAGCAGTACTTC. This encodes CAWSVQSGGAREQYF.

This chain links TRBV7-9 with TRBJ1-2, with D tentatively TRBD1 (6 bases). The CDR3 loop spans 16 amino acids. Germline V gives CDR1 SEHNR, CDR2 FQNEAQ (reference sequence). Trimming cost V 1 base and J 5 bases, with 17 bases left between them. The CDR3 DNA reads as TGTGCCAGCAGCTTAGGCCGACAGGAGGGGACTTATGGCTACACCTTC. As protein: CASSLGRQEGTYGYTF.

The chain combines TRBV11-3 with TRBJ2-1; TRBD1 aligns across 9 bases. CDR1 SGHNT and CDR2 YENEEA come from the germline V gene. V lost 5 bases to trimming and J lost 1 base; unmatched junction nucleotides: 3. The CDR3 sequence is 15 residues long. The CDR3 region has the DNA TGTGCCAGCAGCAAAGACAGGGGGTCCTACAATGAGCAGTTCTTC. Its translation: CASSKDRGSYNEQFF.

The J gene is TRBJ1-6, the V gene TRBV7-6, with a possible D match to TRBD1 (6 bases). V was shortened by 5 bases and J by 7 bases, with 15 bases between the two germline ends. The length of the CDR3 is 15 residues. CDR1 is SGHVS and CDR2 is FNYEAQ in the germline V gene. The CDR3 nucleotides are TGTGCCAGCAGCACCCAGACAGGATACAATTCACCCCTCCACTTT. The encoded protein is CASSTQTGYNSPLHF.

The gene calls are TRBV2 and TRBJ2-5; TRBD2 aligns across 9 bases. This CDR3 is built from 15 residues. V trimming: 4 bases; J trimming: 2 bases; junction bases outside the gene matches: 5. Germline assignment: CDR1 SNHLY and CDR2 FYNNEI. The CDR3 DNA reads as TGTGCCAGCAGTGGAGCGGGGGGTAAACAAGAGACCCAGTACTTC. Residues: CASSGAGGKQETQYF.

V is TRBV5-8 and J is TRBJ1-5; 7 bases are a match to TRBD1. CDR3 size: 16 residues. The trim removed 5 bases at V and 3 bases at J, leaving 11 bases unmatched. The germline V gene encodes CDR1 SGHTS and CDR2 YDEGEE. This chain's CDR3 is CASSPGRGSFNQPQHF. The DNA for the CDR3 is TGTGCCAGCAGTCCGGGCAGGGGGTCCTTCAATCAGCCCCAGCATTTT.

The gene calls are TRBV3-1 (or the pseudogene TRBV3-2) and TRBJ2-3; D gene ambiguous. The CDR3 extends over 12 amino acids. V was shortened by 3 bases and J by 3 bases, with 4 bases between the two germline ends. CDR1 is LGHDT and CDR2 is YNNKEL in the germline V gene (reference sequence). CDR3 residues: CASSQQTDTQYF. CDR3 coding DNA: TGTGCCAGCAGCCAGCAGACAGATACGCAGTATTTT.

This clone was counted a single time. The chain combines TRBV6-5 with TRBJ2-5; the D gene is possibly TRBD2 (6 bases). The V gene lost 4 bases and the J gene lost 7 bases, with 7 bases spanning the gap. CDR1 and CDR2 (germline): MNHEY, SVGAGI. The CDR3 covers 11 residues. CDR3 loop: CASSSGGTQYF. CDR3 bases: TGTGCCAGCAGTTCCGGGGGGACCCAGTACTTC.

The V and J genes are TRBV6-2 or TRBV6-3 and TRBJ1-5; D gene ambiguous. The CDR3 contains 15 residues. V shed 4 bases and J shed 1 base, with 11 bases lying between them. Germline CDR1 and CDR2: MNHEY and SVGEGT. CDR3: CASSWGGRSNQPQHF. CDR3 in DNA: TGTGCCAGCAGTTGGGGTGGGCGAAGCAATCAGCCCCAGCATTTT.

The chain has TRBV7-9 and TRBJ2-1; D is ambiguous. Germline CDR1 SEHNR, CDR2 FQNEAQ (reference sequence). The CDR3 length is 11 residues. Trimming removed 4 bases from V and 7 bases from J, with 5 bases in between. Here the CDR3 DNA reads TGTGCCAGCAGCTATGGGAATGAGCAGTTCTTC. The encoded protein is CASSYGNEQFF.

CDR3 nucleotides: TGTGCCAGCAGCTCCGAATGGGTAAACATTCAGTACTTC. Its translation: CASSSEWVNIQYF. The rearrangement joins TRBV7-2 to TRBJ2-4; D unresolved. V was clipped by 4 bases and J by 6 bases, with 10 bases between them. The CDR3 runs 13 residues. The germline V gene encodes CDR1 SGHTA and CDR2 FQGNSA.

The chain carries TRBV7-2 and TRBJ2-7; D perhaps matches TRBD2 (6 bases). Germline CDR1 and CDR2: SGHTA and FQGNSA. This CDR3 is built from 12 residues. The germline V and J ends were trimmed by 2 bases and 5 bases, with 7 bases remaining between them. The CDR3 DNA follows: TGTGCCAGCAGCTTAACGGGGGACGAGCAGTACTTC. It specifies CASSLTGDEQYF.

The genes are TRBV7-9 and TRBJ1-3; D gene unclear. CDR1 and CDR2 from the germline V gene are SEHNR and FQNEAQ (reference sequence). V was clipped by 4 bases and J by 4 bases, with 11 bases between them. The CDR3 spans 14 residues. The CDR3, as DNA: TGTGCCAGCAGCTCTCGTCGGGAGGGAAACACCATATATTTT. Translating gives CASSSRREGNTIYF. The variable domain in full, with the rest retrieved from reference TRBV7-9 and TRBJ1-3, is DTGVSQNPRHKITKRGQNVTFRCDPISEHNRLYWYRQTLGQGPEFLTYFQNEAQLEKSRLLSDRFSAERPKGSFSTLEIQRTEQGDSAMYLCASSSRREGNTIYFGEGSWLTVV.

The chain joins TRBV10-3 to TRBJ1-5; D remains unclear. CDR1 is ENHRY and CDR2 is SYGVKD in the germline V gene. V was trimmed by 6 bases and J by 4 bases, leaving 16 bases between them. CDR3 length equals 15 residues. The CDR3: CAIRTGPNPNQPQHF. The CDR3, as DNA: TGTGCCATCAGGACCGGGCCTAACCCGAATCAGCCCCAGCATTTT.

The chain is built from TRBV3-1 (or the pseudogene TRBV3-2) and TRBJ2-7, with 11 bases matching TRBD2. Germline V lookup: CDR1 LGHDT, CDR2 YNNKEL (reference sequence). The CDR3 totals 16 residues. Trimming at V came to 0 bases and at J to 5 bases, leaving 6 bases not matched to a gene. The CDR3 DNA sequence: TGTGCCAGCAGCCAAGAGGTACTAGCGGGGGCGAACGAGCAGTACTTC. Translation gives CASSQEVLAGANEQYF.

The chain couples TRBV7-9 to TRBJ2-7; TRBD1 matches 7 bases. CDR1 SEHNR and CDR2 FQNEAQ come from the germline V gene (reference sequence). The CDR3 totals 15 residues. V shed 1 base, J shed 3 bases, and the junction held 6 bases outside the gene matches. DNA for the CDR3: TGTGCCAGCAGCTTAGATGTGGGGACAGTCTACGAGCAGTACTTC. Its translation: CASSLDVGTVYEQYF.

CDR3 protein: CASSPPSNQPQHF. The CDR3 DNA reads TGTGCCAGCTCCCCCCCTAGCAATCAGCCCCAGCATTTT. The J gene is TRBJ1-5, the V gene TRBV19; unclear D gene. Germline CDR1 and CDR2: LNHDA and SQIVND (reference sequence). The CDR3 has 13 residues. V lost 9 bases, J lost 0 bases, and 9 bases lay in between.

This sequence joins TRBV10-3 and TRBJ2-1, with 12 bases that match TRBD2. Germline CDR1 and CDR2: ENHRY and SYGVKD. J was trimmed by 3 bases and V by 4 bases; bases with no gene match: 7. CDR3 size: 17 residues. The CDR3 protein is CAISAILAGGFYNEQFF. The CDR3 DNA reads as TGTGCCATCAGTGCGATTCTAGCGGGGGGGTTCTACAATGAGCAGTTCTTC.

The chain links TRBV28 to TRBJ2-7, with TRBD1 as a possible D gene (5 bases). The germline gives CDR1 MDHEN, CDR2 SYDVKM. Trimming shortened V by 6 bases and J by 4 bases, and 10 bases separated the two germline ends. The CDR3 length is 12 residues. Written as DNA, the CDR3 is TGTGCCAGCAGCCCGACAGTTTACGAGCAGTACTTC. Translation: CASSPTVYEQYF.

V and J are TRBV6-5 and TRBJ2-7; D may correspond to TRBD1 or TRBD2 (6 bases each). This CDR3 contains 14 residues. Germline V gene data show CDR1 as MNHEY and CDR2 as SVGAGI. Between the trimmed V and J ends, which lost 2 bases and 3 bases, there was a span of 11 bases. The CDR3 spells CASSYGGPVYEQYF. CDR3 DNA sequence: TGTGCCAGCAGTTACGGGGGGCCAGTCTACGAGCAGTACTTC.

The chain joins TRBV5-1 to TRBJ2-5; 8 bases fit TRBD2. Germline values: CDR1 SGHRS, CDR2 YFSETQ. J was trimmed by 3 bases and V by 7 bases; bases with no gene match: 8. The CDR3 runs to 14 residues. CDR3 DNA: TGCGCCAGCTCCCTCGGGGGGGGCGAAGAGACCCAGTACTTC. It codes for CASSLGGGEETQYF.

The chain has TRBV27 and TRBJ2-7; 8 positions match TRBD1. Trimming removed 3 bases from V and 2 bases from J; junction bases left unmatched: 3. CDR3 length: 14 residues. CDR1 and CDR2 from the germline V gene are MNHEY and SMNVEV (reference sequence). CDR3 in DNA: TGTGCCAGCAGTTTTGCGACAGGGGCCTACGAGCAGTACTTC. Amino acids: CASSFATGAYEQYF.